The 5 T cell receptor beta chains below all came from one sample that was sequenced in a study of blood T cell repertoires in COVID-19. TCRdb keeps only in-frame clones here, not all; method: immunoSEQ multiplex PCR. This sample has approximately 100,000 clones, with about 75% found just once. Sample: peripheral blood. These receptors originate from a man at least 80 years old with acute or convalescent COVID-19.

This clone was seen a single time. The gene calls are TRBV7-8 and TRBJ1-4; D gene uncertain. Trimming shortened V by 1 base and J by 8 bases, and 5 bases separated the two germline ends. Germline CDR1 and CDR2: SGHVS and FQNEAQ. The CDR3 consists of 12 residues. In nucleotides, the CDR3 is TGTGCCAGCAGCTTAGGAGTAGAAAAACTGTTTTTT. Encoded protein: CASSLGVEKLFF.

The chain links TRBV7-9 to TRBJ2-3; possibly TRBD2 for D (5 bases). CDR3 length equals 14 residues. Trimming shortened V by 3 bases and J by 4 bases, and 11 bases separated the two germline ends. CDR1 and CDR2 from the germline V gene are SEHNR and FQNEAQ (reference sequence). The CDR3 region is CASSLLSGADTQYF. CDR3 sequence (DNA): TGTGCCAGCAGCTTGTTGAGCGGCGCAGATACGCAGTATTTT.

The gene calls are TRBV28 and TRBJ1-6; maybe TRBD1 (5 bases). Trimming shortened V by 4 bases and J by 10 bases, and 8 bases separated the two germline ends. Germline assignment: CDR1 MDHEN and CDR2 SYDVKM. This CDR3 comprises 12 residues. The CDR3 DNA reads as TGTGCCAGCAGTTCACAGGAATCACCCCTCCACTTT. It encodes CASSSQESPLHF.

This chain uses TRBV11-2 with TRBJ2-1; 7 bases fit TRBD2. This CDR3 has 19 residues. J lost 0 bases, V lost 5 bases, and 16 bases had no gene match. Germline loops: CDR1 SGHAT, CDR2 FQNNGV. The CDR3 spells CASSPGTTLLTRSYNEQFF. The CDR3 nucleotides read TGTGCCAGCAGCCCGGGGACTACCTTATTAACTCGCTCCTACAATGAGCAGTTCTTC.

This chain connects TRBV5-4 to TRBJ2-1, with D unresolved. This CDR3 comprises 16 residues. The V gene's germline CDR1 is SGHNT and CDR2 YYREEE (reference sequence). The ends were cut back, 0 bases at V and 0 bases at J, with 10 bases in the middle. Here the CDR3 reads CASSLGGSPSYNEQFF. In DNA form, the CDR3 reads TGTGCCAGCAGCTTGGGCGGCTCGCCCTCCTACAATGAGCAGTTCTTC.